The subject of this entry is one T cell receptor (beta chain). Its specificity is unknown. This specimen belongs to a study of T-cell memory formation after mild COVID-19. This CDR3 comprises 16 residues. The germline V and J ends were trimmed by 3 bases and 0 bases, with 15 bases remaining between them. Per germline, CDR1 SGHKS and CDR2 YYEKEE (reference sequence). Study-level points and caveats: Proof of SARS-CoV-2 specificity was absent for the second-wave clones that crested on day 37.

TCR alpha and TCR beta cDNA libraries carrying sample barcodes and UMIs were produced by 5'RACE using constant-segment primers. TCRdb re-derived calls from the 5' RACE reads in MiXCR, one entry per CDR3 protein. The sample records tens of thousands of distinct CDR3 sequences, 9.3% being singletons. What was sequenced was PBMCs or a T cell subset sorted from them (not recorded which). The chain carries TRBV5-5 and TRBJ1-1; possible D gene TRBD1, 6 bases. This TCR was sampled from an adult woman who had mild COVID-19 (a few samples of this study predate the infection). Cell type and time point are not known. The CDR3 DNA sequence: TGTGCCAGCAGCTCCCAGGGCAGGGGTATGAACACTGAAGCTTTCTTT. Amino acids: CASSSQGRGMNTEAFF.